These 19 T cell receptor beta chains were all obtained from the same sample, sequenced in a study of a mutant IDH1 vaccine in newly diagnosed glioma. Their specific antigens are unknown. Sequencing used immunoSEQ multiplex PCR; TCRdb keeps in-frame clones, though not all of them. The sample records 30,000 to 35,000 clones, 90% being singletons. Indicated time point: week 11, during vaccination. Each dose delivered 300 ug of mutant IDH1 20-mer peptide subcutaneously with imiquimod. The specimen was PBMCs, collected from a glioma patient whose treatment included an IDH1 peptide vaccine. These receptors all stem from a man younger than 30 with glioma.

This clone was recorded only once. The rearrangement uses TRBV19 and TRBJ1-5; 7 bases align to TRBD1. CDR1 and CDR2 from the germline V gene are LNHDA and SQIVND (reference sequence). The ends lost 5 bases at V and 1 base at J; junction bases unmatched: 11. This CDR3 has 17 residues. The CDR3 spells CASSLRGDSLSNQPQHF. The CDR3 coding sequence is TGTGCCAGTAGTCTTAGGGGGGACAGTTTGAGCAATCAGCCCCAGCATTTT.

This clone is medium-sized (0.01 to 0.1%). The V gene is TRBV30, the J gene TRBJ2-1; 10 bases fit TRBD2. Germline loops: CDR1 GTSNPN, CDR2 SVGIG (reference sequence). CDR3 length: 18 residues. J lost 2 bases, V lost 3 bases, and 13 bases had no gene match. The CDR3 region has the DNA TGTGCCTGGAGCATAGACTCCTTTACTAGCGGGACCTACAATGAGCAGTTCTTC. It encodes CAWSIDSFTSGTYNEQFF.

The V and J genes are TRBV30 and TRBJ2-1; D may match TRBD1 or TRBD2 (5 bases each). The CDR3 is made up of 17 amino acids. The V end was cut by 0 bases, the J end by 0 bases, with 15 bases between. CDR1 GTSNPN and CDR2 SVGIG come from the germline V gene (reference sequence). CDR3 in amino acids: CAWSVSGWQGSYNEQFF. DNA of the CDR3: TGTGCCTGGAGTGTTTCGGGGTGGCAGGGCTCCTACAATGAGCAGTTCTTC.

J is TRBJ1-1 and V is TRBV6-5; TRBD1 is a possible D gene (5 bases). The CDR3 loop spans 13 amino acids. V lost 7 bases to trimming and J lost 0 bases, with 9 bases between them. From germline, CDR1 is MNHEY and CDR2 SVGAGI. The CDR3, as DNA: TGTGCCAGCACCGGACACCTGAACACTGAAGCTTTCTTT. Protein: CASTGHLNTEAFF.

Only one count was recorded for this clone. V usage is TRBV5-5 and J usage is TRBJ2-2; D not certain. V was cut by 4 bases and J by 8 bases, with 12 bases left in between. The germline V gene encodes CDR1 SGHKS and CDR2 YYEKEE (reference sequence). The CDR3 loop spans 13 amino acids. Written as DNA, the CDR3 is TGTGCCAGCAGCCGGCGTGAGGCGGGGGAGCTGTTTTTT. Residues: CASSRREAGELFF. The full variable domain, with the rest looked up from reference TRBV5-5 and TRBJ2-2, is DAGVTQSPTHLIKTRGQQVTLRCSPISGHKSVSWYQQVLGQGPQFIFQYYEKEERGRGNFPDRFSARQFPNYSSELNVNALLLGDSALYLCASSRREAGELFFGEGSRLTVL.

The rearrangement links TRBV28 to TRBJ2-4; 7 nucleotides line up with TRBD2. This CDR3 is built from 17 residues. The V gene's germline CDR1 is MDHEN and CDR2 SYDVKM. V lost 6 bases, J lost 0 bases, and 11 bases stayed unmatched. The CDR3 reads CASRLYAGAEAKNIQYF. CDR3 DNA sequence: TGTGCCAGCAGACTCTATGCGGGAGCAGAAGCCAAAAACATTCAGTACTTC.

The chain joins TRBV15 to TRBJ1-2, with a possible D match to TRBD1 (5 bases). The V gene's germline CDR1 is LNHNV and CDR2 YYDKDF (reference sequence). Between the trimmed V and J ends, which lost 1 base and 3 bases, there was a span of 12 bases. CDR3 length equals 15 residues. DNA for the CDR3: TGTGCCACCAGCAGAGCCCCAACAGGTGACTATGGCTACACCTTC. This gives the protein CATSRAPTGDYGYTF.

The V call is TRBV7-9, the J call TRBJ1-1, with no clear D. CDR1 is SEHNR and CDR2 is FQNEAQ in the germline V gene (reference sequence). CDR3 length equals 14 residues. V was shortened by 6 bases and J by 2 bases, with 13 bases between the two germline ends. The CDR3 sequence is CASSRSGSNTEAFF. In nucleotides, the CDR3 is TGTGCCAGCAGTAGAAGTGGATCCAACACTGAAGCTTTCTTT.

The chain uses TRBV7-9 and TRBJ1-2; D call uncertain. This CDR3 is 14 amino acids long. V lost 1 base to trimming and J lost 8 bases, with 14 bases between them. From germline, CDR1 is SEHNR and CDR2 FQNEAQ (reference sequence). The CDR3 loop is CASSLVGRVVGYTF. Here the CDR3 DNA reads TGTGCCAGCAGCTTAGTAGGACGGGTCGTAGGCTACACCTTC.

V is TRBV6-1 and J is TRBJ2-5; 11 bases agree with TRBD2. Looked up from germline, CDR1 is MNHNS and CDR2 is SASEGT. The CDR3 is 18 amino acids. With V trimmed by 1 base and J by 7 bases, 14 bases remained unmatched. CDR3 sequence reads: CASSEGGLAGGSPGTQYF. CDR3 DNA: TGTGCCAGCAGTGAAGGAGGTTTAGCGGGGGGGAGCCCAGGGACCCAGTACTTC.

This chain uses TRBV6-1 with TRBJ1-6; D call uncertain. Trimming took 4 bases from V and 10 from J, leaving 14 bases between them. Germline V gene sequence: CDR1 MNHNS, CDR2 SASEGT. CDR3 length equals 14 residues. CDR3 sequence reads: CASSGGRVPSPLHF. CDR3 sequence (DNA): TGTGCCAGCAGTGGGGGTAGGGTCCCCTCACCCCTCCACTTT.

This clone was detected only a few times. This chain joins TRBV7-9 and TRBJ2-1; 8 bases map to TRBD1. J lost 7 bases, V lost 4 bases, and 3 bases had no gene match. This CDR3 is built from 13 residues. Germline CDR1 reads SEHNR; CDR2 reads FQNEAQ (reference sequence). DNA for the CDR3: TGTGCCAGCAGCTCAGGACAGGGTAATGAGCAGTTCTTC. Translated, it gives CASSSGQGNEQFF.

This clone showed up just once. The genes are TRBV29-1 and TRBJ2-7; unclear D gene. Germline V gene data show CDR1 as SQVTM and CDR2 as ANQGSEA. The V gene lost 0 bases and the J gene lost 0 bases, with 6 bases spanning the gap. CDR3 size: 13 residues. The chain's CDR3 is CSVEEDSSYEQYF. The CDR3 DNA reads as TGCAGCGTTGAAGAAGATTCCTCCTACGAGCAGTACTTC.

Only one count was recorded for this clone. V usage is TRBV18 and J usage is TRBJ2-5; D remains unclear. The CDR3 consists of 15 residues. The germline V gene has CDR1 KGHSH and CDR2 LQKENI. V gave up 0 bases and J gave up 0 bases, with 8 bases separating them. The CDR3 region has the DNA TGTGCCAGCTCACCACCGACGGGCTACCAAGAGACCCAGTACTTC. This codes for CASSPPTGYQETQYF.

V and J are TRBV5-5 and TRBJ2-1; D may match TRBD1 or TRBD2 (5 bases each). Between the trimmed V and J ends, which lost 0 bases and 8 bases, there was a span of 12 bases. The CDR3 is made up of 14 amino acids. Germline values: CDR1 SGHKS, CDR2 YYEKEE (reference sequence). This CDR3 is CASSLDWGTDEQFF. DNA of the CDR3: TGTGCCAGCAGCTTGGATTGGGGGACCGATGAGCAGTTCTTC.

This clone appeared once. The rearrangement links TRBV6-6 to TRBJ2-7; D gene unclear. Germline V gene sequence: CDR1 MNHNY, CDR2 SVGAGI (reference sequence). The V end was cut by 7 bases, the J end by 6 bases, with 16 bases between. There are 13 residues in the CDR3. The CDR3 here is CASTPNPPAEQYF. As DNA, the CDR3 is TGTGCCAGCACCCCCAACCCCCCTGCCGAGCAGTACTTC.

This chain joins TRBV30 and TRBJ1-6; 9 nucleotides agree with TRBD1. J lost 13 bases, V lost 5 bases, and 15 bases had no gene match. CDR3 length: 15 residues. Germline V gene lookup returns CDR1 GTSNPN and CDR2 SVGIG (reference sequence). The CDR3 DNA reads TGTGCCTGGTCAATCCCCGGGACAGGGAGTTACCCCCTCCACTTT. Its translation: CAWSIPGTGSYPLHF. Full variable domain (rest looked up from reference TRBV30 and TRBJ1-6): SQTIHQWPATLVQPVGSPLSLECTVEGTSNPNLYWYRQAAGRGLQLLFYSVGIGQISSEVPQNLSASRPQDRQFILSSKKLLLSDSGFYLCAWSIPGTGSYPLHFGNGTRLTVT.

The J gene is TRBJ2-7, the V gene TRBV9; D may be TRBD1 (5 bases). V was trimmed by 4 bases and J by 4 bases, leaving 12 bases between them. The CDR3 length is 13 residues. Germline CDR1 is SGDLS and CDR2 is YYNGEE. The CDR3 protein is CASSSGSGYEQYF. DNA of the CDR3: TGTGCCAGCAGCTCAGGGTCTGGTTACGAGCAGTACTTC.

The CDR3 spells CASSQVSTGAEAFF. In DNA form, the CDR3 reads TGCGCCAGCAGCCAAGTTTCAACAGGGGCTGAAGCTTTCTTT. V usage is TRBV4-1 and J usage is TRBJ1-1, with 7 bases lining up with TRBD1. Germline-derived CDR1 and CDR2 are MGHRA and YSYEKL. This CDR3 region has 14 residues. Losses at the gene ends were 1 base for V and 6 bases for J; bases not matched to a gene: 5.